The clone carrying this TCR beta chain was recorded a few times. No cell fractionation was done, so the repertoire covers all unsorted peripheral blood T cells. Germline V gene sequence: CDR1 SGHDT, CDR2 YYEEEE. Trimming pared 6 bases from V and 2 bases from J, leaving 9 bases between. There are 13 residues in the CDR3. This record belongs to a study of HIV-infected patients and healthy controls. About 500 ng RNA was reverse transcribed with alpha and beta constant-region primers. Separate chain-specific third strand synthesis with multiplexing indices produced the alpha and beta libraries. Each CDR3 protein gets one entry after TCRdb re-called the 5' RACE reads with MiXCR. The sample includes 13,000 to 15,000 distinct CDR3 sequences, roughly a tenth of them seen just once.

V usage is TRBV5-6 and J usage is TRBJ2-1; tentative D call: TRBD2 (6 bases). Material: blood. This clonotype was obtained from an adult in good health. The CDR3, as DNA: TGTGCCAGCACCGGGGGAACCTACAATGAGCAGTTCTTC. Encoded protein: CASTGGTYNEQFF.